This T cell receptor (beta chain) was observed in a study of response to subunit inactivated influenza vaccine. General observations from the study: T cells newly recruited by each seasonal influenza vaccination are few, the authors suggested.

TCRdb ran MiXCR on the RT-PCR reads and lists one entry per CDR3 protein. The table shows about 650,000 distinct CDR3 sequences, with about 14% occurring only once. Points on this clonotype: Its target is not known.

The germline V gene encodes CDR1 SNHLY and CDR2 FYNNEI. The V end was cut by 3 bases, the J end by 4 bases, with 4 bases between. The length of the CDR3 is 13 residues. This TCR derives from a man aged 50 to 60 who received an inactivated influenza vaccine. The rearrangement links TRBV2 to TRBJ2-6; D gene uncertain. Sample: PBMCs from blood, taken 14 to 15 days before vaccination. This CDR3 is CASSDPGANVLTF. The DNA for the CDR3 is TGTGCCAGCAGTGACCCCGGGGCCAACGTCCTGACTTTC.